Listed below are T cell receptor beta chains from one sample, sequenced in a study of blood T cells in healthy people across ages. TCRdb re-analysed the 5' RACE reads in MiXCR, keeping a single row per CDR3 protein. The sample lists roughly 900,000 distinct CDR3 sequences, about 48% occurring once. What was sequenced was blood. The receptors were sampled from a man aged 30-40 years in good health. CDR3s include the opening cysteine and the closing phenylalanine or tryptophan.

TRBV3-1	TRBJ1-4	CASSQVGSREKLFF
TRBV20-1	TRBJ2-7	CSARPIGQGGEQYF
TRBV30	TRBJ2-7	CAWTQVAGLYEQYF
TRBV7-9	TRBJ2-1	CASGISGQPYNEQFF
TRBV7-4	-	CASSWEGEQYF
TRBV5-1	TRBJ1-2	CASSGGVNGYTF
TRBV20-1	TRBJ2-7	CSAIRHGTSLINEQYF
TRBV6-1	TRBJ2-2	CASKARTNTGELFF
TRBV4-3	TRBJ2-1	CASSQTGQGINEQFF
TRBV20-1	TRBJ1-2	CSAPDSGPYGYTF
TRBV20-1	TRBJ2-3	CSAPGPAGTQYF
TRBV7-8	TRBJ1-1	CASSPRVGVKNTEAFF
TRBV7-9	TRBJ2-5	CASSLARAGEETQYF
TRBV12-3/TRBV12-4	TRBJ1-1	CASTSQGGLTEAFF
TRBV3-1	-	CASSLHSGTGAEQYF
TRBV5-5	TRBJ1-1	CASSYGPAGVNTEAFF
TRBV7-2	-	CASSLAREGGETQYF
TRBV28	TRBJ2-7	CASSPTRLGSYEQYF
TRBV6-5	TRBJ2-7	CASRGGSYEQYF
TRBV12-3/TRBV12-4	TRBJ2-1	CASRTLAGGNNEQFF
TRBV4-3	TRBJ1-2	CASSQEPYLGPGYTF
TRBV20-1	TRBJ2-1	CSALHKGRMQYNEQFF
TRBV20-1	TRBJ2-3	CSARPTSEITDTQYF
TRBV2	TRBJ1-5	CASSETRQNNQPQHF
TRBV18	TRBJ1-5	CASSRQYSNQPQHF
TRBV7-9	TRBJ1-2	CASSLVDGSYGYTF
TRBV4-1	TRBJ1-2	CASSQGAGPMSGYTF
TRBV29-1	TRBJ2-1	CSVEDFGTGKPNEQFF
TRBV6-6	TRBJ2-3	CASSPTSGATDTQYF
TRBV18	-	CASSPGTEKYIQYF
TRBV29-1	TRBJ2-6	CSVPTGNGANVLTF
TRBV9	TRBJ1-2	CASSVVASNYGYTF
TRBV4-2	TRBJ2-1	CASGVGGSSYNEQFF
TRBV12-5	TRBJ2-1	CASGLVGTSGTHEQFF
TRBV4-2	TRBJ2-1	CASSPAERGYNEQFF
TRBV6-1	TRBJ2-7	CATSRVYEQYF
TRBV28	TRBJ2-7	CASSDRLAGGNFQYF
TRBV20-1	TRBJ2-6	CSARETSGGFSGANVLTF
TRBV6-2/TRBV6-3	TRBJ2-7	CASSYGAGTEQYF
TRBV10-3	TRBJ1-5	CAISGTGDQPQHF
TRBV7-9	TRBJ1-1	CASSLMLAEAFF
TRBV3-1	TRBJ1-1	CASSQDARGGRGTEAFF
TRBV6-5	TRBJ1-2	CASSSRTGIYGYTF
TRBV5-1	TRBJ2-1	CASSLAVGLDEQFF
TRBV7-2	TRBJ1-5	CASSLDAGYSNQPQHF
TRBV28	TRBJ2-4	CASISSGSNIQYF
TRBV5-1	TRBJ2-5	CASSSTSGGLETQYF
TRBV2	TRBJ1-4	CASRRSRQNNEKLFF
TRBV4-1	TRBJ2-3	CASSYRQGIPDTQYF